Listed here are 24 T cell receptor beta chains from one sample, sequenced in a study of CD8+ T cells in alopecia areata. The sequencing template was cDNA reverse transcribed from extracted RNA. TCRdb keeps only in-frame clones here, not all; method: immunoSEQ multiplex PCR. The sample consists of 160,000 or so clones, around 50% of them appearing once. Source: CD8+ T cells sorted from blood, taken at week 0. These receptors were collected from a human donor with alopecia areata.

This clone was seen a handful of times. V and J are TRBV30 and TRBJ1-4; 9 bases align to TRBD1. There are 19 residues in the CDR3. Per germline, CDR1 GTSNPN and CDR2 SVGIG (reference sequence). V lost 3 bases to trimming and J lost 3 bases; unmatched junction nucleotides: 17. CDR3 in amino acids: CAWRKGPTGGIGSNEKLFF. The DNA for the CDR3 is TGTGCCTGGAGAAAGGGTCCTACAGGGGGCATCGGATCTAATGAAAAACTGTTTTTT. The entire variable domain, with the rest obtained from reference TRBV30 and TRBJ1-4, is as follows: SQTIHQWPATLVQPVGSPLSLECTVEGTSNPNLYWYRQAAGRGLQLLFYSVGIGQISSEVPQNLSASRPQDRQFILSSKKLLLSDSGFYLCAWRKGPTGGIGSNEKLFFGSGTQLSVL.

The chain couples TRBV15 to TRBJ2-7; no firm D call. V lost 4 bases and J 0 bases, leaving 7 bases between the germline ends. The CDR3 is 13 amino acids. The germline CDR1 and CDR2 sequences are LNHNV and YYDKDF (reference sequence). This chain's CDR3 is CATSTASSYEQYF. The CDR3 DNA sequence: TGTGCCACCAGCACAGCTAGCTCCTACGAGCAGTACTTC. Based on the CDR3 plus reference TRBV15 and TRBJ2-7, the full variable domain is DAMVIQNPRYQVTQFGKPVTLSCSQTLNHNVMYWYQQKSSQAPKLLFHYYDKDFNNEADTPDNFQSRRPNTSFCFLDIRSPGLGDTAMYLCATSTASSYEQYFGPGTRLTVT.

CDR3 sequence: CASGQVDYEQYF. The CDR3 DNA reads as TGTGCCAGTGGACAGGTAGACTACGAGCAGTACTTC. The chain joins TRBV13 to TRBJ2-7, with TRBD1 identical over 7 bases. The CDR3 is 12 residues long. CDR1 is PRHDT and CDR2 is FYEKMQ in the germline V gene (reference sequence). V shed 9 bases and J 3 bases; nucleotides not matched to a gene: 5.

The chain is built from TRBV29-1 and TRBJ2-7; perhaps TRBD1 as D (6 bases). The CDR3 contains 13 residues. Germline V gene data show CDR1 as SQVTM and CDR2 as ANQGSEA. The V gene lost 5 bases and the J gene lost 5 bases, with 16 bases spanning the gap. This CDR3 is CSVRQEAEHEQYF. The CDR3 nucleotides are TGCAGCGTTAGACAGGAGGCTGAACACGAGCAGTACTTC.

This clone came up a few times. V and J are TRBV5-6 and TRBJ2-5, with a tentative D call TRBD2 (6 bases). Between the trimmed V and J ends, which lost 0 bases and 1 base, there was a span of 13 bases. CDR3 length: 16 amino acids. Germline V CDR1 and CDR2: SGHDT, YYEEEE. The CDR3 loop reads CASSLELAGIQETQYF. For the CDR3, the DNA is TGTGCCAGCAGCTTGGAACTAGCTGGCATCCAAGAGACCCAGTACTTC.

This clone appeared a few times. The chain joins TRBV7-2 to TRBJ1-4; 7 nucleotides agree with TRBD1. There are 14 residues in the CDR3. With V trimmed by 2 bases and J by 6 bases, 3 bases remained unmatched. Per the germline V gene, CDR1 is SGHTA and CDR2 is FQGNSA. CDR3 in DNA: TGTGCCAGCAGCTTATACAGGGGTGATGAAAAACTGTTTTTT. As protein: CASSLYRGDEKLFF. Looking up the rest from reference TRBV7-2 and TRBJ1-4 gives the full variable domain: GAGVSQSPSNKVTEKGKDVELRCDPISGHTALYWYRQSLGQGLEFLIYFQGNSAPDKSGLPSDRFSAERTGGSVSTLTIQRTQQEDSAVYLCASSLYRGDEKLFFGSGTQLSVL.

This chain joins TRBV29-1 and TRBJ2-3; the D gene is possibly TRBD2 (6 bases). The CDR3 is 14 amino acids. Trimming shortened V by 5 bases and J by 5 bases, and 17 bases separated the two germline ends. From germline, CDR1 is SQVTM and CDR2 ANQGSEA. CDR3 nucleotide sequence: TGCAGCGTTCTAGGAGGGGCCCGGGGAGATACGCAGTATTTT. Amino acid sequence: CSVLGGARGDTQYF.

This clone was seen a few times. The rearrangement joins TRBV13 to TRBJ2-1; 13 bases are a match to TRBD2. Germline V gene lookup returns CDR1 PRHDT and CDR2 FYEKMQ (reference sequence). The CDR3 covers 15 residues. The ends lost 5 bases at V and 7 bases at J; junction bases unmatched: 5. CDR3 amino acids: CASSTTSGGFNEQFF. CDR3 coding DNA: TGTGCCAGCAGCACGACTAGCGGGGGGTTTAATGAGCAGTTCTTC.

This clone has only a few counts. This chain links TRBV4-1 with TRBJ2-7; perhaps TRBD2 as D (6 bases). Trimming left V 4 bases short and J 5 bases short, with 15 bases between. From germline, CDR1 is MGHRA and CDR2 YSYEKL. This CDR3 comprises 14 residues. The chain's CDR3 is CASSPQLGEDEQYF. CDR3 coding DNA: TGCGCCAGCAGCCCCCAGCTGGGGGAGGACGAGCAGTACTTC.

The genes are TRBV9 and TRBJ1-1; the match to TRBD1 covers 8 bases. V shed 0 bases and J 5 bases; nucleotides not matched to a gene: 9. The germline CDR1 and CDR2 sequences are SGDLS and YYNGEE. The CDR3 loop spans 16 amino acids. For the CDR3, the DNA is TGTGCCAGCAGCGTAGAAGACAGGGGCGGATGGACTGAAGCTTTCTTT. Protein sequence: CASSVEDRGGWTEAFF.

The gene calls are TRBV30 and TRBJ1-5; D gene uncertain. V was clipped by 1 base and J by 0 bases, with 4 bases between them. Germline V gene data show CDR1 as GTSNPN and CDR2 as SVGIG (reference sequence). CDR3 length: 13 amino acids. In DNA, the CDR3 is TGTGCCTGGAGTGACAGTAGCAATCAGCCCCAGCATTTT. This encodes CAWSDSSNQPQHF.

This sequence joins TRBV7-9 and TRBJ2-1; D unclear. CDR3 length: 13 amino acids. Germline V gives CDR1 SEHNR, CDR2 FQNEAQ (reference sequence). V was trimmed by 5 bases and J by 7 bases, leaving 12 bases between them. CDR3 region: CASSPAHGNEQFF. Written as DNA, the CDR3 is TGTGCCAGCAGCCCAGCACATGGGAATGAGCAGTTCTTC.

The rearrangement uses TRBV19 and TRBJ1-2; D is ambiguous. Trimming left V 4 bases short and J 4 bases short, with 10 bases between. CDR1 is LNHDA, CDR2 SQIVND, per germline (reference sequence). This CDR3 region has 13 residues. CDR3 in DNA: TGTGCCAGTAGTACGAAGGGCCTCTATGGCTACACCTTC. Residues: CASSTKGLYGYTF.

This clone was recorded only once. CDR3 amino acids: CASSSGSNQPQHF. CDR3 nucleotide sequence: TGTGCCAGCAGTTCCGGGAGTAATCAGCCCCAGCATTTT. V is TRBV6-4 and J is TRBJ1-5, with D hard to call. This CDR3 is 13 amino acids long. V was clipped by 5 bases and J by 4 bases, with 9 bases between them. The V gene's germline CDR1 is MRHNA and CDR2 SNTAGT.

The chain has TRBV27 and TRBJ2-5; 8 bases align to TRBD1. The CDR3 runs to 14 residues. CDR1 and CDR2 from the germline V gene are MNHEY and SMNVEV (reference sequence). Trimming took 5 bases from V and 5 from J; bases not matched to a gene: 7. CDR3 amino acids: CASSTQGAVETQYF. For the CDR3, the DNA is TGTGCCAGCAGTACCCAGGGGGCGGTGGAGACCCAGTACTTC.

The rearrangement joins TRBV7-6 to TRBJ2-3, with unresolved D. Looked up from germline, CDR1 is SGHVS and CDR2 is FNYEAQ. The CDR3 runs to 15 residues. V was clipped by 5 bases and J by 0 bases, with 12 bases between them. Here the CDR3 DNA reads TGTGCCAGCAGCCTTTCGGCTACTAGCACAGATACGCAGTATTTT. It is translated as CASSLSATSTDTQYF.

V gene TRBV30 combines with J gene TRBJ2-5; D uncertain. CDR3 length equals 15 residues. Germline values: CDR1 GTSNPN, CDR2 SVGIG (reference sequence). With 2 bases removed from V and 4 bases from J, the gap between germline ends came to 17 bases. The CDR3 DNA is TGTGCCTGGAGTATCACCCGGTCCACGGGAGAGACCCAGTACTTC. Translated, it gives CAWSITRSTGETQYF. Complete variable domain (other parts from reference TRBV30 and TRBJ2-5): SQTIHQWPATLVQPVGSPLSLECTVEGTSNPNLYWYRQAAGRGLQLLFYSVGIGQISSEVPQNLSASRPQDRQFILSSKKLLLSDSGFYLCAWSITRSTGETQYFGPGTRLLVL.

This clone was recorded a few times. J is TRBJ2-3 and V is TRBV2; the D gene is possibly TRBD2 (5 bases). V was pared by 4 bases and J by 6 bases, with 8 bases between. The CDR3 has 12 residues. Germline CDR1 is SNHLY and CDR2 is FYNNEI. CDR3 bases: TGTGCCAGCAGTGGTGGCGGGGATACGCAGTATTTT. This encodes CASSGGGDTQYF.

The sample holds a few counts of this clone. The rearrangement links TRBV7-9 to TRBJ1-6; weak D call: TRBD1 (5 bases). The ends were cut back, 4 bases at V and 3 bases at J, with 13 bases in the middle. CDR1 is SEHNR and CDR2 is FQNEAQ in the germline V gene (reference sequence). The CDR3 has 16 amino acids. The CDR3 DNA reads as TGTGCCAGCAGCTCGTCACAGGAAGACTATAATTCACCCCTCCACTTT. It is translated as CASSSSQEDYNSPLHF.

J is TRBJ1-1 and V is TRBV30, with D hard to call. CDR1 and CDR2 from the germline V gene are GTSNPN and SVGIG (reference sequence). The CDR3 contains 10 residues. Trimming removed 8 bases from V and 0 bases from J, with 4 bases in between. CDR3 loop: CATLNTEAFF. CDR3 coding DNA: TGTGCCACCCTGAACACTGAAGCTTTCTTT.

This chain uses TRBV4-3 with TRBJ2-3; D remains ambiguous. The CDR3 length is 16 residues. Germline CDR1 and CDR2: LGHNA and YSLEER. Trimming took off 1 base at V and 3 bases at J, with 14 bases between the two ends. CDR3 bases: TGCGCCAGCAGCCAAGTATCGAAGGGAAGAACAGATACGCAGTATTTT. Translated, it gives CASSQVSKGRTDTQYF.

The sample holds a few counts of this clone. The chain employs TRBV5-4 and TRBJ1-6; D remains unclear. Germline V gene sequence: CDR1 SGHNT, CDR2 YYREEE (reference sequence). Trimming removed 7 bases at V and 14 bases at J, with 7 bases between. CDR3 length: 9 residues. The DNA of the CDR3 is TGTGCCAGCCTAGTGTCCCTCCACTTT. Encoded protein: CASLVSLHF. The whole variable domain, filled in from reference TRBV5-4 and TRBJ1-6, reads ETGVTQSPTHLIKTRGQQVTLRCSSQSGHNTVSWYQQALGQGPQFIFQYYREEENGRGNFPPRFSGLQFPNYSSELNVNALELDDSALYLCASLVSLHFGNGTRLTVT.

The chain carries TRBV13 and TRBJ2-1; D call uncertain. The germline V gene encodes CDR1 PRHDT and CDR2 FYEKMQ (reference sequence). V was trimmed by 4 bases and J by 3 bases, leaving 4 bases between them. CDR3 size: 12 residues. This chain's CDR3 is CASSSGYNEQFF. Here the CDR3 DNA reads TGTGCCAGCAGCTCGGGCTACAATGAGCAGTTCTTC.

The rearrangement joins TRBV2 to TRBJ2-7, with D perhaps matching TRBD1 or TRBD2 (6 bases each). Trimming took off 3 bases at V and 3 bases at J, with 15 bases between the two ends. This CDR3 is 15 amino acids long. CDR1 SNHLY and CDR2 FYNNEI come from the germline V gene. The CDR3 reads CASSDPEEGGYEQYF. The CDR3, as DNA: TGTGCCAGCAGTGACCCCGAGGAGGGGGGCTACGAGCAGTACTTC.